A single sample is the source of the 6 T cell receptor beta chains below, sequenced in a study of cytomegalovirus exposure and HLA in healthy donors. PCR amplification relied on 60 Vbeta primers (plus 13 Jbeta primers). Some clones are missing from TCRdb's copy, which holds only in-frame ones; the method was immunoSEQ multiplex PCR. The sample contains fewer than 200,000 clones, around 85% of which appear only once. Sequences were obtained from PBMCs. Receptors were obtained from a woman in her 30s in good health and CMV-seronegative.

The V and J genes are TRBV9 and TRBJ2-1, with 12 positions matching TRBD2. V lost 4 bases to trimming and J lost 4 bases; unmatched junction nucleotides: 6. Germline CDR1 reads SGDLS; CDR2 reads YYNGEE. CDR3 size: 16 residues. CDR3 DNA: TGTGCCAGCAGCCCACGGACTAGCGGGAAGTACAATGAGCAGTTCTTC. Its translation: CASSPRTSGKYNEQFF.

The chain couples TRBV9 to TRBJ1-3, with D unclear. The V gene's germline CDR1 is SGDLS and CDR2 YYNGEE. V was pared by 0 bases and J by 4 bases, with 8 bases between. The CDR3 is 14 amino acids. This CDR3 reads CASSVGSYGNTIYF. The CDR3 region has the DNA TGTGCCAGCAGCGTAGGGTCCTACGGAAACACCATATATTTT.

This clone turned up a few times. The chain carries TRBV7-9 and TRBJ1-3; D is unclear. The V gene's germline CDR1 is SEHNR and CDR2 FQNEAQ (reference sequence). The V end was cut by 3 bases, the J end by 0 bases, with 12 bases between. The length of the CDR3 is 16 residues. In nucleotides, the CDR3 is TGTGCCAGCAGCTTCGGTCCCCTCTTCTCTGGAAACACCATATATTTT. Encoded protein: CASSFGPLFSGNTIYF.

The genes are TRBV2 and TRBJ1-2, with D maybe TRBD1 (6 bases). Germline CDR1 and CDR2: SNHLY and FYNNEI. The ends were cut back, 8 bases at V and 3 bases at J, with 13 bases in the middle. CDR3 length equals 13 residues. The CDR3 nucleotides read TGTGCCAGCGGGGCAGGGGTTGACTATGGCTACACCTTC. Its translation is CASGAGVDYGYTF.

The chain employs TRBV9 and TRBJ2-1; 7 nucleotides match TRBD2. This CDR3 has 16 amino acids. Germline CDR1 and CDR2: SGDLS and YYNGEE. The V gene end was trimmed by 3 bases and the J gene end by 10 bases; junction bases not matched to a gene: 16. The CDR3 nucleotides read TGTGCCAGCAGCGGGGGGGTGGGTGGCGGGAGTGGGGAGCAGTTCTTC. Protein: CASSGGVGGGSGEQFF.

The CDR3 spells CASSRTSGPTDTQYF. The CDR3 bases are TGTGCCAGCAGTCGGACTAGCGGTCCCACAGATACGCAGTATTTT. V gene TRBV28 combines with J gene TRBJ2-3, with 10 bases aligning to TRBD2. The V gene's germline CDR1 is MDHEN and CDR2 SYDVKM. With 5 bases clipped from V and 2 bases from J, the junction kept 4 bases outside the gene matches. This CDR3 has 15 amino acids.